A single sample is the source of the 22 T cell receptor beta chains below, sequenced in a study of blood T cell repertoires in COVID-19. The protocol was immunoSEQ multiplex PCR, while the TCRdb copy is restricted to in-frame clones and leaves out a portion. The sample carries about 280,000 clones, approximately 85% recorded once. The sequenced sample consisted of peripheral blood. These receptors came from a man aged 50 to 59 with active or convalescent COVID-19.

This clone was counted only a few times. V usage is TRBV9 and J usage is TRBJ2-7, with unresolved D. Trimming stripped 6 bases from V and 2 bases from J, with 9 bases between. This CDR3 contains 12 residues. The germline V gene has CDR1 SGDLS and CDR2 YYNGEE. CDR3 DNA sequence: TGTGCCAGCACCATGTTCACCTACGAGCAGTACTTC. Residues: CASTMFTYEQYF.

The chain employs TRBV6-5 and TRBJ2-1, with no clear D. This CDR3 is built from 14 residues. V was cut by 6 bases and J by 0 bases, with 9 bases left in between. Germline-derived CDR1 and CDR2 are MNHEY and SVGAGI. CDR3 coding DNA: TGTGCCAGCAGCCCCGGAGTCTCCTACAATGAGCAGTTCTTC. Residues: CASSPGVSYNEQFF.

This rearrangement joins TRBV3-1 (or the pseudogene TRBV3-2) to TRBJ2-2, with D unclear. The CDR3 is 13 residues long. V shed 1 base and J shed 3 bases, with 3 bases lying between them. The V gene's germline CDR1 is LGHDT and CDR2 YNNKEL (reference sequence). CDR3 protein: CASSQGDTGELFF. CDR3 coding DNA: TGTGCCAGCAGCCAAGGAGACACCGGGGAGCTGTTTTTT.

V and J are TRBV10-3 and TRBJ2-7; 10 bases map to TRBD1. This CDR3 region has 15 residues. Germline lookup yields CDR1 ENHRY and CDR2 SYGVKD. The V and J ends lost 6 bases and 2 bases, in that order; junction bases with no gene match: 7. The CDR3 region is CAISWDRGYPYEQYF. In DNA, the CDR3 is TGTGCCATCAGCTGGGACAGGGGATATCCCTACGAGCAGTACTTC.

The chain combines TRBV5-6 with TRBJ2-1, with a possible D match to TRBD1 (6 bases). The germline V and J ends were trimmed by 7 bases and 5 bases, with 19 bases remaining between them. The CDR3 is 15 residues long. Germline assignment: CDR1 SGHDT and CDR2 YYEEEE. The CDR3 region has the DNA TGTGCCAGCGAGCGCAGGGGTCGTTATAACAATGAGCAGTTCTTC. Its protein is CASERRGRYNNEQFF. The whole variable domain, remainder taken from reference TRBV5-6 and TRBJ2-1, is DAGVTQSPTHLIKTRGQQVTLRCSPKSGHDTVSWYQQALGQGPQFIFQYYEEEERQRGNFPDRFSGHQFPNYSSELNVNALLLGDSALYLCASERRGRYNNEQFFGPGTRLTVL.

This clone was detected once. The chain combines TRBV19 with TRBJ1-5; D is undetermined. Trimming left V 5 bases short and J 4 bases short, with 9 bases between. Germline V CDR1 and CDR2: LNHDA, SQIVND (reference sequence). The CDR3 length is 13 residues. CDR3 sequence: CASSPRENQPQHF. The CDR3 nucleotides are TGTGCCAGTAGTCCGAGAGAGAATCAGCCCCAGCATTTT.

V is TRBV4-2 and J is TRBJ2-4, with 14 bases lining up with TRBD2. J was trimmed by 1 base and V by 2 bases; bases with no gene match: 10. CDR3 length: 20 amino acids. Per germline, CDR1 LGHNA and CDR2 YNFKEQ. CDR3 nucleotides: TGTGCCAGCAGCCAAAGAGGGGGACTAGCGGGAGACTGGGCCAAAAACATTCAGTACTTC. Translated: CASSQRGGLAGDWAKNIQYF.

V usage is TRBV28 and J usage is TRBJ1-2; 10 bases fit TRBD1. The CDR3 consists of 16 residues. Looked up from germline, CDR1 is MDHEN and CDR2 is SYDVKM. Trimming at V came to 4 bases and at J to 6 bases, leaving 11 bases not matched to a gene. The CDR3: CASSSPRQGARHGYTF. The CDR3 region has the DNA TGTGCCAGCAGTTCACCGAGACAGGGGGCAAGACATGGCTACACCTTC.

The chain couples TRBV3-1 (or the pseudogene TRBV3-2) to TRBJ2-3; weak D call: TRBD1 (6 bases). The germline V gene encodes CDR1 LGHDT and CDR2 YNNKEL (reference sequence). Trimming left V 2 bases short and J 3 bases short, with 12 bases between. The CDR3 extends over 15 amino acids. CDR3 amino acids: CASSQWQGLTDTQYF. CDR3 nucleotides: TGTGCCAGCAGCCAATGGCAGGGGCTTACAGATACGCAGTATTTT.

The gene calls are TRBV11-2 and TRBJ2-7; a possible D gene is TRBD2 (7 bases). The CDR3 has 17 residues. CDR1 and CDR2 (germline): SGHAT, FQNNGV. Trimming cost V 2 bases and J 4 bases, with 21 bases left between them. CDR3 region: CASSLFPFGGGIYEQYF. Here the CDR3 DNA reads TGTGCCAGCAGCTTATTCCCCTTTGGGGGGGGCATTTACGAGCAGTACTTC.

This clone was detected only once. V gene TRBV30 combines with J gene TRBJ1-4; no reliable D call. The CDR3 spans 18 residues. In germline, CDR1 is GTSNPN, CDR2 SVGIG (reference sequence). Trimming took 0 bases from V and 0 from J, leaving 17 bases between them. CDR3 DNA: TGTGCCTGGAGTGTGCGCCGTTCAAGCCTCCCAACTAATGAAAAACTGTTTTTT. Residues: CAWSVRRSSLPTNEKLFF. The variable domain in full, with the rest retrieved from reference TRBV30 and TRBJ1-4, is SQTIHQWPATLVQPVGSPLSLECTVEGTSNPNLYWYRQAAGRGLQLLFYSVGIGQISSEVPQNLSASRPQDRQFILSSKKLLLSDSGFYLCAWSVRRSSLPTNEKLFFGSGTQLSVL.

The V and J genes are TRBV2 and TRBJ2-5, with TRBD1 as a possible D gene (5 bases). CDR3 length: 13 amino acids. V lost 6 bases and J lost 9, with 17 bases in between. The germline V gene encodes CDR1 SNHLY and CDR2 FYNNEI. The CDR3 DNA reads as TGTGCCAGCAGCCTCACAGGCCAGCAGTCCCAGTACTTC. Amino acids: CASSLTGQQSQYF.

The CDR3 DNA reads TGTGCCAGTAGTAGCCTTCAGACATTCCAGACTGAAGCTTTCTTT. Translation: CASSSLQTFQTEAFF. V usage is TRBV19 and J usage is TRBJ1-1; D uncertain. Trimming pared 4 bases from V and 5 bases from J, leaving 17 bases between. CDR3 size: 15 residues. Germline CDR1 is LNHDA and CDR2 is SQIVND (reference sequence).

The CDR3 coding sequence is TGTGCCAGCAGGCAGGGGGGCCAAAATGAAAAACTGTTTTTT. Translated: CASRQGGQNEKLFF. V and J are TRBV6-6 and TRBJ1-4; 7 nucleotides align to TRBD1. The trim removed 6 bases at V and 5 bases at J, leaving 6 bases unmatched. The length of the CDR3 is 14 residues. Germline V lookup: CDR1 MNHNY, CDR2 SVGAGI (reference sequence).

This clone has more than one count but fewer than ten. This chain connects TRBV15 to TRBJ2-7; tentative D call: TRBD2 (5 bases). This CDR3 has 15 residues. Trimming took off 5 bases at V and 4 bases at J, with 18 bases between the two ends. The germline V gene encodes CDR1 LNHNV and CDR2 YYDKDF (reference sequence). Written as DNA, the CDR3 is TGTGCCACCAGCCCTGGAGGCAGCCAGTCGTACGAGCAGTACTTC. This gives the protein CATSPGGSQSYEQYF.

V is TRBV5-5 and J is TRBJ1-6, with a weak D call TRBD1 (6 bases). CDR1 is SGHKS and CDR2 is YYEKEE in the germline V gene (reference sequence). There are 15 residues in the CDR3. V lost 3 bases to trimming and J lost 7 bases, with 14 bases between them. Written as DNA, the CDR3 is TGTGCCAGCAGCTACACCCCAGGGGAAAATTCACCCCTCCACTTT. Protein: CASSYTPGENSPLHF.

The V and J genes are TRBV28 and TRBJ2-2; TRBD1 matches 8 bases. CDR3 size: 14 residues. V lost 9 bases and J lost 1; bases outside the gene matches: 4. Germline V gene data show CDR1 as MDHEN and CDR2 as SYDVKM. The CDR3 reads CASSGGWNTGELFF. CDR3 DNA: TGTGCCAGTTCAGGGGGCTGGAACACCGGGGAGCTGTTTTTT.

The V and J genes are TRBV27 and TRBJ1-5; TRBD1 might be the D (6 bases). V lost 5 bases and J 8 bases, leaving 16 bases between the germline ends. Germline V CDR1 and CDR2: MNHEY, SMNVEV (reference sequence). CDR3 length: 14 amino acids. CDR3 protein: CASSPQGGVEPQHF. In DNA form, the CDR3 reads TGTGCCAGCAGTCCACAGGGTGGGGTGGAGCCCCAGCATTTT.

The V gene is TRBV10-3, the J gene TRBJ2-5; 7 bases map to TRBD2. Germline loops: CDR1 ENHRY, CDR2 SYGVKD. Unmatched junction bases numbered 8, after V lost 0 bases and J lost 4 bases. The length of the CDR3 is 16 residues. Here the CDR3 reads CAISESGGSIGETQYF. The CDR3 coding sequence is TGTGCCATCAGTGAGTCGGGCGGGAGTATCGGAGAGACCCAGTACTTC.

This rearrangement joins TRBV3-1 (or the pseudogene TRBV3-2) to TRBJ1-3; D call uncertain. V lost 2 bases to trimming and J lost 0 bases, with 14 bases between them. Germline-derived CDR1 and CDR2 are LGHDT and YNNKEL (reference sequence). CDR3 length: 17 amino acids. As DNA, the CDR3 is TGTGCCAGCAGCCAATCCAATCGGGTAGCCTCTGGAAACACCATATATTTT. It is translated as CASSQSNRVASGNTIYF.

V gene TRBV27 combines with J gene TRBJ2-2, with D maybe TRBD2 (5 bases). Germline V gives CDR1 MNHEY, CDR2 SMNVEV (reference sequence). V shed 8 bases and J shed 4 bases, with 8 bases lying between them. This CDR3 comprises 12 residues. The CDR3 DNA reads TGTGCCAGCTTGGCGGGCACCGGGGAGCTGTTTTTT. Protein: CASLAGTGELFF.

The genes are TRBV7-2 and TRBJ1-2; D gene uncertain. Trimming removed 1 base at V and 1 base at J, with 7 bases between. CDR1 and CDR2 (germline): SGHTA, FQGNSA. The CDR3 contains 14 residues. CDR3 sequence: CASSLVGGNYGYTF. DNA for the CDR3: TGTGCCAGCAGCTTAGTTGGCGGTAACTATGGCTACACCTTC.